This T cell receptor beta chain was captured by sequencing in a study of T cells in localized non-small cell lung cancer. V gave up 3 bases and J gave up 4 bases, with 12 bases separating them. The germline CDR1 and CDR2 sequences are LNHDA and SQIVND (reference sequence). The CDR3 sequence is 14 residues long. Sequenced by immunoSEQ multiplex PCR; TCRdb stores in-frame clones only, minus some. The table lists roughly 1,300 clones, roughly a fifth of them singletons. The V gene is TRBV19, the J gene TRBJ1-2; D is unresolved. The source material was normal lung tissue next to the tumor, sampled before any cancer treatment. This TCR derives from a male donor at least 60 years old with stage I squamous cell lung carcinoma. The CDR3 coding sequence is TGTGCCAGTAGTATTTTAGGGCAGATCTATGGCTACACCTTC. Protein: CASSILGQIYGYTF.